Presented here are 19 T cell receptor beta chains from one specimen sequenced in a study of shared clonotypes between healthy human individuals. Produced via immunoSEQ multiplex PCR; TCRdb's table is partial and in-frame only. The sample has 2 million to 2.5 million clones, around 93% seen once; the top ten hold around 0.4%. The sample taken for sequencing was naive CD4+ T cells from PBMCs. The sample's subset: CD45RA+ positively selected. These receptors originate from a man younger than 35 in good health. Some clones in this sample may be carry-over from other donors' samples.

The rearrangement links TRBV6-6 to TRBJ2-5, with 14 bases matching TRBD2. Looked up from germline, CDR1 is MNHNY and CDR2 is SVGAGI (reference sequence). This CDR3 is built from 16 residues. Trimming removed 6 bases from V and 1 base from J; junction bases left unmatched: 4. The CDR3 DNA follows: TGTGCCAGCAGGACCGGGACTAGCGGGAGCCAAGAGACCCAGTACTTC. The encoded protein is CASRTGTSGSQETQYF.

The genes are TRBV6-1 and TRBJ1-5; D call uncertain. CDR3 length equals 14 residues. The V gene's germline CDR1 is MNHNS and CDR2 SASEGT. V was shortened by 5 bases and J by 0 bases, with 8 bases between the two germline ends. The CDR3 here is CASSIENSNQPQHF. In nucleotides, the CDR3 is TGTGCCAGCAGTATTGAGAATAGCAATCAGCCCCAGCATTTT.

The chain carries TRBV6-5 and TRBJ1-1; 7 nucleotides line up with TRBD1. The CDR3 is 15 residues long. The ends lost 0 bases at V and 8 bases at J; junction bases unmatched: 9. Germline V CDR1 and CDR2: MNHEY, SVGAGI. CDR3 nucleotides: TGTGCCAGCAGTTACTCTCGACAGGGATATAAGGAAGCTTTCTTT. Protein sequence: CASSYSRQGYKEAFF.

The chain carries TRBV6-5 and TRBJ1-4; tentative D call: TRBD1 (6 bases). The CDR3 totals 14 residues. V lost 6 bases and J lost 8, with 16 bases in between. Per the germline V gene, CDR1 is MNHEY and CDR2 is SVGAGI. DNA for the CDR3: TGTGCCAGCAGCCGACAGGTACTGCGGGAAAAACTGTTTTTT. This translates into CASSRQVLREKLFF.

The chain employs TRBV7-2 and TRBJ1-2; 7 positions agree with TRBD1. The J segment lost 0 bases and the V segment lost 5 bases, leaving 6 bases of the junction unmatched. This CDR3 is 15 amino acids long. Germline V lookup: CDR1 SGHTA, CDR2 FQGNSA. The DNA of the CDR3 is TGTGCCAGCAGCCCAGGACAGGCCTCTAACTATGGCTACACCTTC. Translation gives CASSPGQASNYGYTF.

The rearrangement joins TRBV7-3 to TRBJ2-1; TRBD2 aligns across 8 bases. This CDR3 spans 18 amino acids. With 0 bases clipped from V and 0 bases from J, the junction kept 7 bases outside the gene matches. CDR1 is SGHTA, CDR2 FQGTGA, per germline. The CDR3 sequence: CASSLTEVAGSSYNEQFF. The CDR3 coding sequence is TGTGCCAGCAGCTTAACCGAAGTAGCGGGGAGCTCCTACAATGAGCAGTTCTTC.

The chain uses TRBV6-1 and TRBJ2-3; no clear D. CDR1 and CDR2 (germline): MNHNS, SASEGT. V was pared by 4 bases and J by 1 base, with 9 bases between. The CDR3 runs 14 residues. The chain's CDR3 is CASSVVRGTDTQYF. CDR3 DNA sequence: TGTGCCAGCAGTGTTGTCCGGGGCACAGATACGCAGTATTTT.

The chain links TRBV11-3 to TRBJ1-1; D unresolved. V was trimmed by 1 base and J by 4 bases, leaving 7 bases between them. In germline, CDR1 is SGHNT, CDR2 YENEEA. There are 13 residues in the CDR3. The CDR3 sequence is CASSLAVGTEAFF. In nucleotides, the CDR3 is TGTGCCAGCAGCTTAGCGGTGGGCACTGAAGCTTTCTTT.

The sample holds one count of this clone. The V gene is TRBV29-1, the J gene TRBJ2-3, with 7 positions matching TRBD2. The V segment lost 7 bases and the J segment 4 bases; nucleotides outside the gene matches: 11. Germline CDR1 SQVTM, CDR2 ANQGSEA. This CDR3 is built from 14 residues. The CDR3 bases are TGCAGCGCCACCAGGAGCGGGGACCCAGATACGCAGTATTTT. Its translation is CSATRSGDPDTQYF.

To note about this clone: Germline and junction disagree at one end, which may indicate a read error. The V and J genes are TRBV28 and TRBJ2-7, with D unresolved. This CDR3 region has 10 residues. Looked up from germline, CDR1 is MDHEN and CDR2 is SYDVKM. CDR3 sequence (DNA): TGTGCCAGCAGTTTAGTTGGGCCTATCTTC. Its translation is CASSLVGPIF. Supplemented by reference TRBV28 and TRBJ2-7, the full variable domain reads DVKVTQSSRYLVKRTGEKVFLECVQDMDHENMFWYRQDPGLGLRLIYFSYDVKMKEKGDIPEGYSVSREKKERFSLILESASTNQTSMYLCASSLVGPIFGPGTRLTVT.

The chain employs TRBV5-1 and TRBJ2-7; 8 bases agree with TRBD2. This CDR3 contains 14 residues. Unmatched junction bases numbered 7, after V lost 1 base and J lost 7 bases. Germline assignment: CDR1 SGHRS and CDR2 YFSETQ. CDR3 sequence: CASSLTAGAREQYF. The CDR3 nucleotides are TGCGCCAGCAGCTTGACAGCGGGAGCCCGGGAGCAGTACTTC.

V and J are TRBV5-6 and TRBJ1-1, with 8 bases that match TRBD1. The CDR3 length is 18 residues. Germline lookup yields CDR1 SGHDT and CDR2 YYEEEE. The trim removed 1 base at V and 5 bases at J, leaving 16 bases unmatched. The CDR3 coding sequence is TGTGCCAGCAGCTTGAGTTTTGGGCAGGGGGCCCTATGGACTGAAGCTTTCTTT. Its translation: CASSLSFGQGALWTEAFF.

This chain connects TRBV19 to TRBJ1-1, with no clear D. The CDR3 extends over 10 amino acids. V lost 10 bases and J lost 6, with 9 bases in between. The germline CDR1 and CDR2 sequences are LNHDA and SQIVND (reference sequence). DNA for the CDR3: TGTGCCACCCATGGGTCTGAAGCTTTCTTT. This gives the protein CATHGSEAFF.

The chain combines TRBV5-1 with TRBJ2-5, with 10 bases lining up with TRBD2. The CDR3 totals 18 residues. V was pared by 1 base and J by 5 bases, with 14 bases of the junction left unmatched. CDR1 SGHRS and CDR2 YFSETQ come from the germline V gene. The CDR3 DNA reads TGCGCCAGCAGCTTGCCTCAGGGCGCTAGCGGGAGTGAGGAGACCCAGTACTTC. It specifies CASSLPQGASGSEETQYF.

The chain links TRBV18 to TRBJ2-7, with a tentative D call TRBD1 (6 bases). Germline-derived CDR1 and CDR2 are KGHSH and LQKENI. The CDR3 runs 16 residues. Trimming took off 1 base at V and 5 bases at J, with 18 bases between the two ends. CDR3 in amino acids: CASSPLRTGFGDEQYF. CDR3 coding DNA: TGTGCCAGCTCACCACTCAGAACAGGGTTCGGCGACGAGCAGTACTTC.

The chain is built from TRBV9 and TRBJ2-2; 8 nucleotides line up with TRBD1. Germline trimming cut 6 bases from V and 7 bases from J; bases unmatched to any gene: 14. Per germline, CDR1 SGDLS and CDR2 YYNGEE. The CDR3 has 16 amino acids. The CDR3: CASTRGPGGSSGELFF. CDR3 coding DNA: TGTGCCAGCACCCGAGGGCCAGGGGGCAGCAGCGGGGAGCTGTTTTTT.

This rearrangement joins TRBV10-3 to TRBJ1-1; TRBD1 matches 9 bases. The CDR3 runs to 17 residues. With V trimmed by 5 bases and J by 0 bases, 10 bases remained unmatched. Germline V gene sequence: CDR1 ENHRY, CDR2 SYGVKD. The CDR3 DNA reads TGTGCCATCAGTACAAAACAGGGGGCCTCCATGAACACTGAAGCTTTCTTT. Encoded protein: CAISTKQGASMNTEAFF.

The chain joins TRBV7-6 to TRBJ2-6; TRBD2 might be the D (5 bases). Trimming stripped 0 bases from V and 0 bases from J, with 12 bases between. Germline CDR1 is SGHVS and CDR2 is FNYEAQ. The CDR3 has 18 residues. The CDR3 DNA reads as TGTGCCAGCAGCTTAGCGCACTCTAGCAACTCTGGGGCCAACGTCCTGACTTTC. Its translation: CASSLAHSSNSGANVLTF.

CDR3: CASSLYVVLGSGGREKLFF. DNA of the CDR3: TGTGCCAGCAGCTTGTACGTGGTTCTCGGGTCAGGGGGGAGAGAAAAACTGTTTTTT. The chain carries TRBV5-8 and TRBJ1-4, with 7 bases fitting TRBD1. The germline V gene has CDR1 SGHTS and CDR2 YDEGEE. V lost 1 base and J lost 8; bases outside the gene matches: 20. This CDR3 comprises 19 residues.